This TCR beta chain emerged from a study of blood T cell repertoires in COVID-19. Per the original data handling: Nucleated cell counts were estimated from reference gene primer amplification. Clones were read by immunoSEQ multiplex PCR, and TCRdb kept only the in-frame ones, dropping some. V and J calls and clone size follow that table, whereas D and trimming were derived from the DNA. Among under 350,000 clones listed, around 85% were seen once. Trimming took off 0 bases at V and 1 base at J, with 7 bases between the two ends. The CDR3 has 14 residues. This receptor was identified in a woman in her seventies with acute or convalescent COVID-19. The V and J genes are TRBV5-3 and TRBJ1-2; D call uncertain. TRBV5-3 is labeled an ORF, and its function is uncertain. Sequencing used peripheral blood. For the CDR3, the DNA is TGTGCCAGAAGCTTGGCGCCAGTTAACTATGGCTACACCTTC. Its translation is CARSLAPVNYGYTF.